These T cell receptor beta chains were read from a single sample in a study of early T cells in non-severe SARS-CoV-2 infection. TCRdb redid the calling of the 5' RACE reads with MiXCR, one entry per CDR3 protein. The profile shows 40,000 or so distinct CDR3 sequences, 5.5% to 6.5% of them singletons. Sequencing input: whole blood. These receptors all stem from an adult who was a healthcare worker with PCR-confirmed SARS-CoV-2 infection or an uninfected control (not recorded which). Both conserved end residues are part of each CDR3.

J | V | CDR3
TRBJ2-7 | TRBV27 | CASSLYGTLSSYEQYF
TRBJ2-3 | TRBV15 | CATSRDERGGSTDTQYF
TRBJ2-2 | TRBV11-2 | CASSALPSNTGELFF
TRBJ2-1 | TRBV3-1 | CASSQGLIAGGPDEQFF
TRBJ2-7 | TRBV5-1 | CASSLGESSYEQYF
TRBJ2-2 | TRBV7-9 | CASSPTGGPGELFF
TRBJ1-1 | TRBV7-9 | CASSFSTGGNEVEAFF
TRBJ2-2 | TRBV3-2 | CASSQRGGANTGELFF
TRBJ2-7 | TRBV2 | CASSVQGATTGEQYF
TRBJ2-3 | TRBV2 | CASSGQGGGTDTQYF
TRBJ1-1 | TRBV2 | CASSELSNTEAFF
TRBJ2-1 | TRBV20-1 | CSAETSGGVLEQFF
TRBJ2-1 | TRBV10-3 | CAISESGSGGGRSYNEQFF
TRBJ1-3 | TRBV12-3/TRBV12-4 | CASSPDRAGNTIYF
TRBJ2-3 | TRBV28 | CASSLLDTQYF
TRBJ1-1 | TRBV12-3/TRBV12-4 | CASSFFGVGTEAFF
TRBJ1-1 | TRBV7-9 | CASSLDRAMNTEAFF
TRBJ2-7 | TRBV20-1 | CSAGTGPYEQYF
TRBJ2-5 | TRBV3-1 | CASSDPGQVVTQYF
TRBJ1-1 | TRBV5-4 | CASSFTTASSEAFF
TRBJ2-1 | TRBV7-2 | CASSLAGRAVTFF
TRBJ2-1 | TRBV20-1 | CSAREDSGGYNEQFF
TRBJ2-4 | TRBV15 | CATSLEGKNIQYF
TRBJ2-3 | TRBV6-5 | CASSGEGRGTDTQYF
TRBJ2-1 | TRBV4-1 | CASSQRGGRGARYNEQFF
TRBJ2-2 | TRBV11-1 | CATRLPGGELFF
TRBJ2-5 | TRBV20-1 | CSARGGVGQGVQETQYF
TRBJ2-2 | TRBV12-3/TRBV12-4 | CASSAEGGTGELFF
TRBJ2-1 | TRBV28 | CASSSPSGDAEQFF
TRBJ2-3 | TRBV10-3 | CAIRGESEGWTDTQYF
TRBJ2-3 | TRBV10-2 | CASSESIGGGAHTQYF
TRBJ2-3 | TRBV5-6 | CASTVGAGDTQYF
TRBJ1-5 | TRBV5-5 | CASSGEIGGNQPQHF
TRBJ1-5 | TRBV9 | CASSVGSGNQPQHF
TRBJ1-1 | TRBV29-1 | CSESFSDRSTEAFF
TRBJ2-7 | TRBV2 | CASSEGLAASYEQYF
TRBJ1-2 | TRBV25-1 | CASSESDRAEGYTF
TRBJ2-7 | TRBV12-3/TRBV12-4 | CASRPTGTSGYEQYF
TRBJ2-5 | TRBV6-2/TRBV6-3 | CASSPREQETQYF
TRBJ2-4 | TRBV5-4 | CASSSGTENIQYF
TRBJ1-1 | TRBV5-4 | CASSLRRTTEAFF
TRBJ1-5 | TRBV19 | CASSIGQGRNQPQHF
TRBJ1-2 | TRBV12-3/TRBV12-4 | CASSLGQGDYGYTF
TRBJ1-2 | TRBV5-1 | CASSFNYGPSYGYTF
TRBJ2-5 | TRBV6-5 | CASSSLRETQYF
TRBJ1-5 | TRBV6-1 | CASSDHGGLQPQHF
TRBJ2-7 | TRBV12-3/TRBV12-4 | CASSRGGGHEQYF
TRBJ2-7 | TRBV4-3 | CASSQGWSSYEQYF
TRBJ2-2 | TRBV28 | CASSLLWVRGSPGELFF
TRBJ1-2 | TRBV11-2 | CASRSPGAGGFGYTF
TRBJ2-7 | TRBV11-2 | CASSVPSGGPSYEQYF
TRBJ1-1 | TRBV2 | CASSAGTRQNTEAFF
TRBJ2-1 | TRBV10-2 | CASRGQGVVVNEQFF
TRBJ1-1 | TRBV6-6 | CASSLGGTNTEAFF
TRBJ1-3 | TRBV12-3/TRBV12-4 | CASSLMTGSGNTIYF
TRBJ1-5 | TRBV7-2 | CASSVGQGAQPQHF
TRBJ2-5 | TRBV5-1 | CASSEGNQETQYF
TRBJ1-4 | TRBV5-1 | CASSPGGPNEKLFF
TRBJ2-5 | TRBV5-1 | CASSLDGRDQETQYF